A selection of T cell receptor beta chains follows, all from one sample in a study of shared clonotypes between healthy human individuals. Here immunoSEQ multiplex PCR was the method, and the copy in TCRdb shows in-frame clones only, minus some. The repertoire holds about 870,000 clones, nearly 95% seen once, with around 24% in the top ten. Material: naive CD8+ T cells sorted from blood. All receptors derive from a man aged 25-45 years in good health. CDR3s include the opening cysteine and the closing phenylalanine or tryptophan. A D gene is named only where the DNA matches it firmly. The size of a clone is reported for some rows only, either as once, few or many, or as a class for expanded clones.

TRBD2	TRBV10-3	TRBJ2-7	NA	CAISEVLAGGTYEQYF	TGTGCCATCAGTGAGGTACTAGCGGGAGGGACCTACGAGCAGTACTTC
TRBD2	TRBV10-3	TRBJ2-1	once	CAISESWDYTSYNEQFF	TGTGCCATCAGTGAGTCTTGGGACTATACATCCTACAATGAGCAGTTCTTC
TRBD1	TRBV4-1	TRBJ1-4	NA	CASSQEGTGTEKLFF	TGCGCCAGCAGCCAAGAAGGGACAGGGACTGAAAAACTGTTTTTT
NA	TRBV28	TRBJ1-1	NA	CASRQIRWLPPGAEAFF	TGTGCCAGCAGACAAATAAGGTGGCTCCCTCCCGGCGCTGAAGCTTTCTTT
TRBD2	TRBV29-1	TRBJ2-1	NA	CSVETASGRLNEQFF	TGCAGCGTTGAAACCGCTAGCGGGAGACTTAATGAGCAGTTCTTC
NA	TRBV9	TRBJ1-1	few	CASSGGASEAFF	TGTGCCAGCAGCGGCGGAGCTTCTGAAGCTTTCTTT
TRBD1	TRBV5-5	TRBJ1-2	NA	CASSATGGTGIGYTF	TGTGCCAGCAGCGCTACCGGAGGGACAGGGATCGGCTACACCTTC
NA	TRBV11-2	TRBJ2-7	NA	CASSLYPGTFSTYEQYF	TGTGCCAGCAGCTTATACCCGGGGACATTTTCTACCTACGAGCAGTACTTC
NA	TRBV7-9	TRBJ2-2	once	CASIKSWELFF	TGTGCCAGCATCAAATCCTGGGAGCTGTTTTTT
TRBD1	TRBV7-8	TRBJ2-5	NA	CASSVRTGGFGLQETQYF	TGTGCCAGCAGCGTACGGACAGGGGGCTTTGGCCTCCAAGAGACCCAGTACTTC
NA	TRBV5-4	TRBJ2-5	NA	CASSLSYQETQYF	TGTGCCAGCAGCTTGTCGTACCAAGAGACCCAGTACTTC
NA	TRBV7-2	TRBJ2-1	NA	CASSFFDGYEQFF	TGTGCCAGCAGCTTTTTCGATGGCTATGAGCAGTTCTTC
TRBD2	TRBV7-8	TRBJ2-1	NA	CASSLPISGAYNEQFF	TGTGCCAGCAGCTTACCAATTAGCGGGGCCTACAATGAGCAGTTCTTC
NA	TRBV9	TRBJ2-2	NA	CASGPTIANTGELFF	TGTGCCAGTGGTCCGACAATCGCGAACACCGGGGAGCTGTTTTTT
NA	TRBV7-9	TRBJ2-1	once	CASSRKTGRGNVEQFF	TGTGCCAGCAGCCGAAAGACAGGAAGGGGGAATGTTGAGCAGTTCTTC
NA	TRBV6-1	TRBJ2-7	NA	CASPRGYEQYF	TGTGCCAGTCCCAGGGGCTACGAGCAGTACTTC
TRBD2	TRBV27	TRBJ2-7	NA	CASSGLAGGPSYEQYF	TGTGCCAGCAGCGGACTAGCGGGAGGTCCTTCCTACGAGCAGTACTTC
NA	TRBV9	TRBJ1-2	NA	CASSEPRGYGYTF	TGTGCCAGCAGCGAGCCCCGGGGCTATGGCTACACCTTC
NA	TRBV10-3	TRBJ2-7	NA	CAISSEDRSYEQYF	TGTGCCATCAGTTCCGAGGACAGATCCTACGAGCAGTACTTC
TRBD1	TRBV15	TRBJ2-7	NA	CATSRGSGQGPYEQYF	TGTGCCACCAGCAGAGGGTCGGGACAGGGACCCTACGAGCAGTACTTC
NA	TRBV28	TRBJ2-1	NA	CASSSGLTNKQFF	TGTGCCAGCAGTTCCGGGCTAACCAATAAGCAGTTCTTC
NA	TRBV11-2	TRBJ2-1	NA	CASSLRGSAIENEQFF	TGTGCCAGCAGCTTACGTGGTAGCGCTATCGAGAATGAGCAGTTCTTC
TRBD1	TRBV10-1	TRBJ2-7	NA	CASPHHDRDPYEQYF	TGCGCCAGCCCCCACCACGACAGGGACCCCTACGAGCAGTACTTC
TRBD1	TRBV11-2	TRBJ2-7	once	CASSRQGDRSYEQYF	TGTGCCAGCAGCCGACAGGGGGATCGCTCCTACGAGCAGTACTTC
TRBD1	TRBV29-1	TRBJ2-3	NA	CSVPYRGRSSDTQYF	TGCAGCGTACCTTACAGGGGGCGAAGTTCAGATACGCAGTATTTT
NA	TRBV14	TRBJ2-1	NA	CASSQYRDNEQFF	TGTGCCAGCAGCCAATACAGGGATAATGAGCAGTTCTTC
TRBD1	TRBV7-9	TRBJ2-7	NA	CASSLARTGGRYEQYF	TGTGCCAGCAGCTTAGCGCGGACAGGGGGCAGATACGAGCAGTACTTC
TRBD2	TRBV4-1	TRBJ2-3	NA	CASSQGLASTDTQYF	TGCGCCAGCAGCCAGGGACTAGCTAGCACAGATACGCAGTATTTT
NA	TRBV4-1	TRBJ2-1	once	CASSPYDGDEQFF	TGCGCCAGCAGCCCCTACGACGGCGATGAGCAGTTCTTC
NA	TRBV18	TRBJ1-4	NA	CASSPRTEEKLFF	TGTGCCAGCTCCCCCAGGACTGAAGAAAAACTGTTTTTT
TRBD1	TRBV27	TRBJ2-3	NA	CASSLSLTGTDTQYF	TGTGCCAGCAGTTTAAGCCTGACAGGGACAGATACGCAGTATTTT
TRBD1	TRBV25-1	TRBJ1-1	NA	CASYRGTEAFF	TGTGCCAGTTACAGGGGCACTGAAGCTTTCTTT
NA	TRBV6-1	TRBJ2-1	NA	CASSELPYNEQFF	TGTGCCAGCAGTGAGCTCCCCTACAATGAGCAGTTCTTC
TRBD1	TRBV6-1	TRBJ2-7	NA	CASKWTGAGYEQYF	TGTGCCAGCAAATGGACAGGGGCAGGTTACGAGCAGTACTTC
NA	TRBV2	TRBJ2-7	NA	CASSEAGQGTYEQYF	TGTGCCAGCAGTGAAGCCGGGCAGGGAACCTACGAGCAGTACTTC
NA	TRBV7-9	TRBJ1-4	NA	CASSFSVGGTNEKLFF	TGTGCCAGCAGCTTCTCGGTGGGGGGAACTAATGAAAAACTGTTTTTT
NA	TRBV6-5	TRBJ1-2	NA	CASSYSEGSPFGYTF	TGTGCCAGCAGTTACTCAGAAGGTTCCCCTTTTGGCTACACCTTC
NA	TRBV27	TRBJ2-3	NA	CASSLRGSTDTQYF	TGTGCCAGCAGTTTGAGGGGGTCCACAGATACGCAGTATTTT
NA	TRBV15	TRBJ1-4	once	CATSRVGTINEKLFF	TGTGCCACCAGCAGAGTTGGGACCATTAATGAAAAACTGTTTTTT
TRBD2	TRBV29-1	TRBJ2-3	once	CSAYLAGGPFFTDTQYF	TGCAGCGCCTATCTAGCGGGAGGACCCTTTTTCACAGATACGCAGTATTTT
NA	TRBV4-1	TRBJ2-7	once	CASSQEGTGRSYEQYF	TGCGCCAGCAGCCAAGAAGGTACAGGGCGCTCCTACGAGCAGTACTTC
NA	TRBV11-2	TRBJ2-7	NA	CASSLLSQGIYEQYF	TGTGCCAGCAGCTTACTCTCGCAGGGGATATACGAGCAGTACTTC
NA	TRBV9	TRBJ2-3	NA	CASSPINTDTQYF	TGTGCCAGCAGCCCGATCAACACAGATACGCAGTATTTT
NA	TRBV27	TRBJ1-2	NA	CASSSMTSNYGYTF	TGTGCCAGCAGTTCGATGACCTCTAACTATGGCTACACCTTC
TRBD1	TRBV6-5	TRBJ1-4	NA	CASSYSTGNLEKLFF	TGTGCCAGCAGTTACTCGACAGGGAACCTTGAAAAACTGTTTTTT
TRBD1	TRBV19	TRBJ2-7	NA	CASSPGQGASYEQYF	TGTGCCAGTAGTCCTGGACAGGGGGCGTCCTACGAGCAGTACTTC
NA	TRBV7-6	TRBJ2-2	once	CASSLGGGFFTGELFF	TGTGCCAGCAGCTTAGGAGGGGGTTTCTTCACCGGGGAGCTGTTTTTT
NA	TRBV7-9	TRBJ2-7	NA	CASSSGSPYEQYF	TGTGCCAGCAGCTCAGGGAGCCCCTACGAGCAGTACTTC